Included here is one TCR beta chain sequence, with context. Its antigen is not yet known. No base quality values were provided; no much bigger clone lies one nucleotide off. The cohort comprised fewer than 750 healthy bone marrow donors. At the time of sampling, every cohort member was nominally healthy, though immune exposures that went unrecorded were likely present. The donor tested CMV seronegative and was one of the 352 seronegative cohort members. A peripheral blood sample was provided by each donor, and peripheral blood mononuclear cells were used for TCR beta sequencing. The Qiagen DNeasy Blood Extraction Kit was used to extract genomic DNA from the blood cell samples. Preparation of the library involved the immunoSEQ multiplex PCR assay. A mixture of 60 forward primers for TCR Vbeta segments and 13 reverse primers for TCR Jbeta segments was used in the multiplex PCR. A multiplex PCR assay on genomic DNA amplified the CDR3 region of rearranged TCR beta genes. On the Illumina HiSeq System, the amplified TCR beta libraries were sequenced as 87-base-pair reads. The study's own analysis went as follows. Across the 600 to 700 repertoires, a later analysis counted about 81 million unique TCR beta chains, about 10 million of which were shared by at least two donors. A nearest-neighbor algorithm error-corrected the raw reads and collapsed the reads into unique sequences, merging closely related sequences to remove PCR and sequencing errors. Alignment of CDR3 sequences to IMGT reference sequences was used to assign V, D and J gene segments. For a sequence to be retained, a match of at least six nucleotides was required to both a V gene segment and a J gene segment. A rearrangement counted as productive if the CDR3 had no stop codons and remained in frame with V and J, and every other rearrangement counted as non-productive. CDR3 was defined according to IMGT convention as the region running from the second conserved V-encoded cysteine to the conserved J-encoded phenylalanine. In an earlier analysis of approximately 500 of the donors, sequences lacking an unambiguous match to a single V gene segment were excluded. An earlier analysis of approximately 590 of the donors called V segments functional above 56.7% productive rearrangements and segregating when the between-donor standard deviation exceeded 5%. A statistical classification framework was built to diagnose cytomegalovirus status from the catalog of TCR beta chain sequences. A later analysis assigned V and J genes by comparing TCR nucleotide sequences with IMGT/GENE-DB human TR gene sequences. In a later analysis, CDR3 sequences and most-parsimonious VDJ recombination scenarios were assigned using the TCRdist pipeline. In a later analysis, every TCR beta chain was defined by the combination of its CDR3 amino acid sequence and its V-gene family, and reads without a unique V-gene family were dropped. In a later analysis, some 600 highly shared, low-generation-probability nucleotide sequences were removed to address suspected cross-contamination and a sequencing artifact. A later analysis calculated a clonal expansion index for each public chain from normalized within-repertoire ranks of inferred template counts. In a later analysis, generation probabilities were computed using a VDJ recombination model fitted to out-of-frame rearrangements, and the results were checked against IGoR. Hypergeometric tests were used in a later analysis to score TCR-TCR, TCR-HLA and TCR-CMV co-occurrence, with a repertoire-size bias correction applied to the TCR pairs. A later analysis estimated false discovery rates by permuting HLA or CMV assignments 20 times. A later analysis grouped co-occurring TCRs with DBSCAN, adding TCRdist sequence similarity when clustering within HLA-allele-positive subsets. Co-occurrence clustering excluded repertoires with fewer than 30,000 or more than 120,000 public chains, plus five with anomalous nucleotide sharing. TCRdb's version of the immuneACCESS table is confined to in-frame rearrangements and falls short of the full clone set. An unresolved V gene accounts for under half of the shortfall where checked; the remainder is of unknown origin. V and J calls and clone size come straight from that table; D and trimming were deduced from the DNA. Recorded for this sample are a few hundred thousand clones; approximately 79% of them occurred a single time. The top ten constitute 0.2% to 0.25% of the sample.

The cysteine opens and the phenylalanine closes a CDR3 of 14 amino acids. Only the CDR3 region is kept as DNA, spanning 42 bases read in frame from base 1. After removal of 5 bases from V and 2 bases from J, the junction retains 4 bases not matched to a gene. CDR1 and CDR2, per the germline V gene, are SGHRS and YFSETQ. This entry is derived from a study of cytomegalovirus exposure and HLA in healthy donors (TCRdb year 2017). In the study overall: An earlier analysis of some 500 of the donors reported more than 250 Gb of sequence data and more than 90 million unique TCR beta sequences from 190 million or so T cells. About 280 gigabases of sequencing data and around 85 million unique TCR sequences made up an early release that covered about 640 HLA-typed donors. The genetic ancestry cluster associated with self-reported Caucasian donors included roughly 84% of the 398 genotyped donors. The aim of the study was to test whether cataloging public T cell receptors could identify signatures of past pathogen exposure. The study profiled the T cell repertoires of under 700 subjects by immunosequencing and related them to cytomegalovirus serostatus. Besides the first cohort of hundreds of subjects, a separate validation cohort made up of 120 different subjects was used. The study combined high-throughput TCR immunosequencing, statistical association of individual TCRs with disease status, and machine learning to predict cytomegalovirus infection status. A later analysis re-analyzed previously published TCR beta repertoires from hundreds of donors and added high-resolution HLA genotyping to study TCR occurrence patterns. The later analysis used no new phenotypic data to find candidate immune exposures, relying instead on TCR beta sequences and their occurrence across donors. In an earlier analysis of a few hundred of the donors, high-throughput TCR beta sequencing was used to judge whether each TCR beta V gene segment behaved as functional or pseudogenic. Donor age, sex, ethnicity and CMV serostatus were compiled together with the repertoire data. A later genetic analysis took genome-wide SNP genotypes for about 60% of the roughly 670 donors and used that subset as a discovery cohort. Every repertoire in the discovery cohort had been generated on one and the same sequencing platform. Both class I and class II loci were covered by HLA typing, at four-digit resolution. The number of donors typed differed by locus, with 629-630 for A, B, C, DRB1 and DQB1, roughly 520 for DQA1, 600 to 610 for DPA1, and about 450 for DPB1. Four or five DR-DQ haplotypes were treated as single units for association and clustering because of strong linkage in the cohort. On average, about 240,000 unique TCR beta nucleotide sequences were sequenced per donor among roughly 430 genotyped donors of the cohort, with roughly 18% of those sequences being non-productive. Beyond this particular receptor, the publication reports: A later analysis found that most CMV-associated TCR beta chains appeared HLA-restricted, with HLA associations seemingly driven largely by CMV exposure. Sequencing depth was assumed to be roughly uniform across donors in the presence/absence analyses, though that assumption may not hold. A later analysis reported that several top co-occurrence clusters appeared linked to parvovirus B19, influenza, CMV and Epstein-Barr virus. Broadly in line with IMGT annotations, most TCR beta V segments showed up in productive rearrangements about 87% or about 30% of the time in an earlier analysis of roughly 590 of the donors. Most TCR sequences were observed very rarely across donors, whereas some public TCRs were present in many individuals. The study gave a list of around 170 TCR beta chains associated with cytomegalovirus. In a later analysis, HLA-associated TCR beta chains were found to be more clonally expanded and to have lower generation probabilities than equally common non-associated chains. In both the original and validation cohorts, the classifier was reported to diagnose cytomegalovirus status with high specificity and sensitivity. According to a later genetic analysis, donors in an Asian-associated ancestry cluster had fewer N-insertions in productive TCRs than the approximately 700-donor mean. Some IMGT-functional V segments, including TRBV6-2 and TRBV6-3, could not be distinguished by the 87-base-pair reads and were therefore excluded. In a later genetic analysis, a missense DCLRE1C variant was associated with V-gene and J-gene trimming of TCR beta chains, and the association was replicated in an independent cohort. According to a later analysis, TCR association rates differed among HLA loci, with DRB1 alleles showing the most associated TCRs and HLA-C alleles showing the fewest. Only TCR beta chains were sequenced in this cohort, and the absence of alpha or paired-chain data limited detectable features. A group of highly shared sequence variants was considered likely to be a technical artifact of the sequencing pipeline. A further reported finding was that TCR beta sequences accurately predicted the HLA-A and HLA-B alleles for most subjects in the first cohort. CMV serostatus was the only immune exposure information available for the cohort. HLA typing was unavailable for some donors at each locus, so association tests used only the typed subset. The earlier analysis of approximately 590 of the donors excluded some 16 rarely observed V segments, including chromosome 9 orphons, because counts were too low. According to the authors, the approach could potentially be generalized to other disease states and immunological phenotypes. A few of the identified cytomegalovirus-associated TCR beta chains were confirmed in vitro to be specific for cytomegalovirus antigens. Linkage disequilibrium might explain the correlated functional status among segregating V segments, but an unknown experimental factor could not be ruled out. A later analysis associated 15,000 to 20,000 TCR beta sequences with specific HLA alleles at a false discovery rate of 0.05. Assigning TCR associations to individual alleles was difficult when HLA alleles, especially DR and DQ, strongly co-occurred.

The receptor was derived from a girl aged 2 to 9 in good health and CMV-seronegative. The V and J genes are TRBV5-1 and TRBJ2-3; 8 bases in the middle match TRBD2. Sequencing was done on a sample of PBMCs. The CDR3 is CASRGLVFTDTQYF. The DNA reads TGCGCCAGCAGGGGACTAGTTTTCACAGATACGCAGTATTTT.